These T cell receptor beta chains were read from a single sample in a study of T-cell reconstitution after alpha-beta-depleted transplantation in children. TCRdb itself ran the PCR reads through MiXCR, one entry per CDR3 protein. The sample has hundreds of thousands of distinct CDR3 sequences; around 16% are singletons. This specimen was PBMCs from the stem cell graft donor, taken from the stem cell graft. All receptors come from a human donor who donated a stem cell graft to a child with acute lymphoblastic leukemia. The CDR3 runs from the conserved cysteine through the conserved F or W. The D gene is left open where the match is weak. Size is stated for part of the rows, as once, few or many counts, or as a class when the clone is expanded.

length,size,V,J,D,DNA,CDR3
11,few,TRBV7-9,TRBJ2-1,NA,TGTGCCAGCAGCCAGGGTATCGAGCAGTTCTTC,CASSQGIEQFF
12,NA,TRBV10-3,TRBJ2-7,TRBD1,TGTGCCCACGGGACAGGGGGGCTCGAGCAGTACTTC,CAHGTGGLEQYF
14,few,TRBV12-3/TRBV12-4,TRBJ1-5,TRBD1,TGTGCCAGCAAGAACAGGGGTTTCAGTCAGCCCCAGCATTTT,CASKNRGFSQPQHF
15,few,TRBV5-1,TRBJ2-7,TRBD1,TGCGCCAGCAGCTCCCCCGGGACAGAGCACTACGAGCAGTACTTC,CASSSPGTEHYEQYF
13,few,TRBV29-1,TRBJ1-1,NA,TGCAGCGTTGTAGAGGAAGAGAACACTGAAGCTTTCTTT,CSVVEEENTEAFF
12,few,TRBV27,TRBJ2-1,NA,TGTGCCAGCAGTGAATCCTACAATGAGCAGTTCTTC,CASSESYNEQFF
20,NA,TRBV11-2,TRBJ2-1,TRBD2,TGTGCCAGCAGCTTAGGCGGCGGGAGCGGGAGAGGGGGGGTCTACAATGAGCAGTTCTTC,CASSLGGGSGRGGVYNEQFF
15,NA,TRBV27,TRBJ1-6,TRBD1,TGTGCCAGCAGGATTGCCGGGACAGGGAAGTCACCCCTCCACTTT,CASRIAGTGKSPLHF
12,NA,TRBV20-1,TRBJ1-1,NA,TGCAGTGTGGAGACAGGGAACACTGAAGCTTTCTTT,CSVETGNTEAFF
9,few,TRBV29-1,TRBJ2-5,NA,TGCACCAGCCAAGAGACCCAGTACTTC,CTSQETQYF
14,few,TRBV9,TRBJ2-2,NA,TGTGCCAGCAGCGTGGACTGGGGTGCCGGGGAGCTGTTTTTT,CASSVDWGAGELFF
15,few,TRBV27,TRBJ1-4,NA,TGTGCCAGCAGTGAGGGCGGTTGGGGCGGTGAAAAACTGTTTTTT,CASSEGGWGGEKLFF
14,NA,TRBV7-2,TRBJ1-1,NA,TGTGCCAGCAGCTCGAGACGGACTGGCACTGAAGCTTTCTTT,CASSSRRTGTEAFF
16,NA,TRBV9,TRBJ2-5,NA,TGTGCCAGCAGCGTAGATCGGACAGTCCTAGGGGAGACCCAGTACTTC,CASSVDRTVLGETQYF
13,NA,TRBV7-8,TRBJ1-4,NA,TGTGCCAGCAGCTTAAGGACACCGAAAAAACTGTTTTTT,CASSLRTPKKLFF
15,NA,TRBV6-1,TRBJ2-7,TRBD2,TGTGCCAGCCGGATATCTAGCGGGAGTTACCACGAGCAGTACTTC,CASRISSGSYHEQYF
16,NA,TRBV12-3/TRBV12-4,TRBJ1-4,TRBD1,TGTGCCAGCAGTTCGCGACAGGGTATGGCTAATGAAAAACTGTTTTTT,CASSSRQGMANEKLFF
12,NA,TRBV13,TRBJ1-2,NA,TGTGCCAGCAGCTCCCCTGAGGGCGGCTACACCTTC,CASSSPEGGYTF
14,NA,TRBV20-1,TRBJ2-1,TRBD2,TGCAGTGCTAGCGGCGGGAGGTCCTACAATGAGCAGTTCTTC,CSASGGRSYNEQFF
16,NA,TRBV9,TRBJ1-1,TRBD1,TGTGCCAGCAGCGGAGGGACAGGAGAGATGAACACTGAAGCTTTCTTT,CASSGGTGEMNTEAFF
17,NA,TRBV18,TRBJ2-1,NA,TGTGCCACATCAGGGTTAGACGCAGGGACTGTTCGGAGTGAGCAGTTCTTC,CATSGLDAGTVRSEQFF
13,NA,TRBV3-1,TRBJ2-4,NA,TGTGCCAGCAGCCAAGCACTAAAAAACATTCAGTACTTC,CASSQALKNIQYF
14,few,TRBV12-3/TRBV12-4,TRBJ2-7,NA,TGTGCCAGCAGTTTTTCAGAGAGCACCTACGAGCAGTACTTC,CASSFSESTYEQYF
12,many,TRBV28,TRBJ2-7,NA,TGTGCCAGCAGCTCCCCTGGGGACGAGCAGTACTTC,CASSSPGDEQYF
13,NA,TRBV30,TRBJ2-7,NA,TGTGCCTGGAGTGTGCACTACCACGCCGAGCAGTACTTC,CAWSVHYHAEQYF
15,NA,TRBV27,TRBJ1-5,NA,TGTGCCAGCAGTTTCGGGGGGGCGGATAATCAGCCCCAGCATTTT,CASSFGGADNQPQHF
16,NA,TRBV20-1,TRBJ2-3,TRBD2,TGCAGTGCTAGTAACGTTGCTAGCGGGGAATGGGATACGCAGTATTTT,CSASNVASGEWDTQYF
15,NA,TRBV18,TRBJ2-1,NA,TGTGCCAGCTCACCTCGGGGGCACTCCTACAATGAGCAGTTCTTC,CASSPRGHSYNEQFF
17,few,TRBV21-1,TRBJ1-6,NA,TGTGCCAGCAGCAAAGAAGAGCTAAGGACGGGAAATTCACCCCTCCACTTT,CASSKEELRTGNSPLHF
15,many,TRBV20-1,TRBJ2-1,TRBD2,TGCAGTGCTAGGGATAGCGGGAGCTCCTACAATGAGCAGTTCTTC,CSARDSGSSYNEQFF
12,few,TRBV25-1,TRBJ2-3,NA,TGTGCCAGCAGTCAGGGGATGGATACGCAGTATTTT,CASSQGMDTQYF
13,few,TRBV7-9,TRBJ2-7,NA,TGTGCCAGCTCAATCCACGCTAACTACGAGCAGTACTTC,CASSIHANYEQYF
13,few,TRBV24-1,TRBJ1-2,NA,TGTGCCACCAGTACCGGACAGTTCTATGGCTACACCTTC,CATSTGQFYGYTF
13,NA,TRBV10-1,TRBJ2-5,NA,TGCGCCAGCCAAGACGGGCTCCAAGAGACCCAGTACTTC,CASQDGLQETQYF
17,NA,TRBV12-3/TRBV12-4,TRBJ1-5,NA,TGTGCCAGCAGTTTTCAAACCCTACAACAGTTCAATCAGCCCCAGCATTTT,CASSFQTLQQFNQPQHF
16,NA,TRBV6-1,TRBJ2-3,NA,TGTGCCAGCAGCTGGCCGGGTGGCACCGCCAGGAATACGCAGTATTTT,CASSWPGGTARNTQYF
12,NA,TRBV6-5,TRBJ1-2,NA,TGTGCCAGCACCTCGGGGATGGATGGCTACACCTTC,CASTSGMDGYTF
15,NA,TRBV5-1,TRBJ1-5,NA,TGCGCCAGCAGCTTGGCAGGGTGGAGCAATCAGCCCCAGCATTTT,CASSLAGWSNQPQHF